Shown below are 29 T cell receptor beta chains from a single sample sequenced in a study of T cell repertoires in cytomegalovirus infection. In TCRdb, the reads were re-called with MiXCR into one record per CDR3 protein. Of roughly 800,000 distinct CDR3 sequences listed, about 29% were seen once; the top ten hold around 14%. The antigens of these receptors remain unknown. Specimen: cultured CD8+ T cells from PBMCs, collected from culture after CMV antigen stimulation. All receptors derive from a human donor in good health (CMV status not recorded). Some clones in this sample may be carry-over from other donors' samples.

This sequence joins TRBV5-5 and TRBJ1-3; D ambiguous. From germline, CDR1 is SGHKS and CDR2 YYEKEE (reference sequence). The CDR3 length is 17 residues. The chain's CDR3 is CAVQRDLSKATGNTIYF. The CDR3 region has the DNA TGTGCAGTACAACGGGATCTCAGTAAGGCGACTGGAAACACCATATATTTT.

The gene calls are TRBV4-1 and TRBJ1-4, with D unclear. This CDR3 spans 15 amino acids. The germline CDR1 and CDR2 sequences are MGHRA and YSYEKL. The germline V and J ends were trimmed by 2 bases and 5 bases, with 12 bases remaining between them. The CDR3 nucleotides read TGCGCCAGCAGCCAACAAACAGCCTACAATGAAAAACTGTTTTTT. It specifies CASSQQTAYNEKLFF.

The chain couples TRBV11-2 to TRBJ1-4; TRBD1 agrees at 11 bases. In germline, CDR1 is SGHAT, CDR2 FQNNGV. The CDR3 totals 18 residues. J was trimmed by 10 bases and V by 5 bases; bases with no gene match: 18. CDR3 in amino acids: CASSRGTGGYSDLSKLFF. The CDR3 bases are TGTGCCAGCAGCCGCGGGACAGGGGGTTATTCGGATTTATCAAAACTGTTTTTT.

The genes are TRBV7-2 and TRBJ2-3, with 10 nucleotides matching TRBD2. Losses at the gene ends were 5 bases for V and 0 bases for J; bases not matched to a gene: 8. The germline V gene has CDR1 SGHTA and CDR2 FQGNSA. This CDR3 is built from 17 residues. The CDR3 loop reads CASSKAASGGSTDTQYF. The CDR3 nucleotides read TGTGCCAGCAGCAAGGCGGCTAGCGGGGGTAGCACAGATACGCAGTATTTT.

This clonotype was counted only a few times. The J gene is TRBJ2-1, the V gene TRBV19, with 10 bases that match TRBD2. The CDR3 consists of 16 residues. Per germline, CDR1 LNHDA and CDR2 SQIVND (reference sequence). J gave up 10 bases and V 9 bases, and 18 bases lay outside the gene matches. The CDR3 spells CASATRAGGMSREQFF. Here the CDR3 DNA reads TGTGCCAGCGCCACCCGAGCGGGGGGGATGAGCCGGGAGCAGTTCTTC. Full variable domain (missing parts from reference TRBV19 and TRBJ2-1): DGGITQSPKYLFRKEGQNVTLSCEQNLNHDAMYWYRQDPGQGLRLIYYSQIVNDFQKGDIAEGYSVSREKKESFPLTVTSAQKNPTAFYLCASATRAGGMSREQFFGPGTRLTVL.

This clonotype was seen more than once but under ten times. The chain carries TRBV5-1 and TRBJ1-5; TRBD1 matches 7 bases. Germline values: CDR1 SGHRS, CDR2 YFSETQ. Trimming at V came to 4 bases and at J to 3 bases, leaving 13 bases not matched to a gene. CDR3 length equals 17 residues. The CDR3 DNA follows: TGCGCCAGCAGCCAATGGGGACAGTCCGGACTCAATCAGCCCCAGCATTTT. It yields the protein CASSQWGQSGLNQPQHF.

This clonotype was seen a few times. The genes are TRBV12-3 or TRBV12-4 and TRBJ2-1, with TRBD2 identical over 13 bases. The CDR3 consists of 16 residues. V shed 6 bases and J 2 bases; nucleotides not matched to a gene: 4. This chain's CDR3 is CASSTTSGGPYNEQFF. DNA of the CDR3: TGTGCCAGCAGCACGACTAGCGGGGGGCCCTACAATGAGCAGTTCTTC.

This clonotype was picked up a small number of times. The chain is built from TRBV4-1 and TRBJ1-4; unclear D gene. V was trimmed by 0 bases and J by 14 bases, leaving 7 bases between them. The CDR3 runs to 11 residues. CDR1 and CDR2 (germline): MGHRA, YSYEKL. In DNA form, the CDR3 reads TGCGCCAGCAGCCAAGACGGCCCCCTGTTTTTT. Translated: CASSQDGPLFF.

V usage is TRBV6-5 and J usage is TRBJ1-5; the D gene is possibly TRBD1 (6 bases). The CDR3 consists of 15 residues. V was cut by 5 bases and J by 2 bases, with 13 bases left in between. CDR1 is MNHEY and CDR2 is SVGAGI in the germline V gene. In DNA form, the CDR3 reads TGTGCCAGCAGTACGCAGGGGTCGGGCAATCAGCCCCAGCATTTT. Its protein product is CASSTQGSGNQPQHF.

This clonotype was picked up a small number of times. This chain connects TRBV7-9 to TRBJ2-3; TRBD1 or TRBD2 may be the D gene (5 bases each). This CDR3 comprises 15 residues. V lost 3 bases, J lost 0 bases, and 10 bases lay in between. Looked up from germline, CDR1 is SEHNR and CDR2 is FQNEAQ (reference sequence). The CDR3 DNA reads TGTGCCAGCAGCTTCGAGGGACCGAGCACAGATACGCAGTATTTT. Translation: CASSFEGPSTDTQYF.

The count of this clonotype is one. V is TRBV9 and J is TRBJ2-1, with 9 bases identical to TRBD1. J gave up 4 bases and V 4 bases, and 6 bases lay outside the gene matches. Germline CDR1 and CDR2: SGDLS and YYNGEE. This CDR3 comprises 15 residues. CDR3 bases: TGTGCCAGCAGCCCCCGGACAGGGGTATACAATGAGCAGTTCTTC. This codes for CASSPRTGVYNEQFF. Drawing the rest from reference TRBV9 and TRBJ2-1, the complete variable domain is DSGVTQTPKHLITATGQRVTLRCSPRSGDLSVYWYQQSLDQGLQFLIQYYNGEERAKGNILERFSAQQFPDLHSELNLSSLELGDSALYFCASSPRTGVYNEQFFGPGTRLTVL.

This clonotype has just a few counts. The chain links TRBV19 to TRBJ1-1, with 7 bases matching TRBD1. The junction had 14 bases not matched to a gene; V was cut back by 3 bases and J by 4 bases. CDR3 length: 17 residues. Germline CDR1 is LNHDA and CDR2 is SQIVND (reference sequence). CDR3 nucleotide sequence: TGTGCCAGTAGTATCGCGGGGGACAGAACGTTTGCCACTGAAGCTTTCTTT. Amino acids: CASSIAGDRTFATEAFF.

The V gene is TRBV27, the J gene TRBJ1-2, with 8 bases that match TRBD1. Per germline, CDR1 MNHEY and CDR2 SMNVEV (reference sequence). V lost 2 bases to trimming and J lost 5 bases; unmatched junction nucleotides: 4. The CDR3 sequence is 14 residues long. CDR3 in amino acids: CASSLGGQAYGYTF. The CDR3 bases are TGTGCCAGCAGTTTAGGGGGACAGGCATATGGCTACACCTTC.

This clonotype was seen a few times. The chain recombines TRBV2 with TRBJ2-3; either TRBD1 or TRBD2 may supply D (12 bases each). CDR3 length: 24 residues. The V gene's germline CDR1 is SNHLY and CDR2 FYNNEI. The V end was cut by 7 bases, the J end by 1 base, with 42 bases between. The CDR3 here is CASIEIPGQGASSGGGERTDTQYF. The DNA of the CDR3 is TGTGCCAGCATCGAAATTCCGGGACAGGGGGCTTCTAGCGGGGGGGGTGAACGCACAGATACGCAGTATTTT.

The chain couples TRBV10-3 to TRBJ2-5, with TRBD1 matching 7 bases. CDR3 length: 15 amino acids. The germline CDR1 and CDR2 sequences are ENHRY and SYGVKD. The trim removed 6 bases at V and 2 bases at J, leaving 9 bases unmatched. The CDR3 region is CAIRMGTEQQETQYF. The CDR3 bases are TGTGCCATCAGAATGGGGACAGAGCAACAAGAGACCCAGTACTTC.

This clonotype was detected only a few times. The chain joins TRBV27 to TRBJ1-1; no clear D. Between the trimmed V and J ends, which lost 3 bases and 1 base, there was a span of 12 bases. The length of the CDR3 is 15 residues. CDR1 MNHEY and CDR2 SMNVEV come from the germline V gene (reference sequence). CDR3 residues: CASSFTFGRNTEAFF. CDR3 bases: TGTGCCAGCAGTTTCACGTTCGGCAGGAACACTGAAGCTTTCTTT.

The V gene is TRBV5-5, the J gene TRBJ1-4; possible D gene TRBD1, 6 bases. Per the germline V gene, CDR1 is SGHKS and CDR2 is YYEKEE (reference sequence). The V end lost 0 bases, the J end lost 5 bases, and 17 bases lay between the germline ends. CDR3 size: 17 residues. The CDR3 spells CASSLGQGGVENEKLFF. In DNA form, the CDR3 reads TGTGCCAGCAGCTTGGGCCAAGGGGGGGTCGAAAATGAAAAACTGTTTTTT. The entire variable domain, with the rest obtained from reference TRBV5-5 and TRBJ1-4, is as follows: DAGVTQSPTHLIKTRGQQVTLRCSPISGHKSVSWYQQVLGQGPQFIFQYYEKEERGRGNFPDRFSARQFPNYSSELNVNALLLGDSALYLCASSLGQGGVENEKLFFGSGTQLSVL.

The table lists this clonotype with many counts. The chain carries TRBV28 and TRBJ2-4; D is possibly TRBD2 (5 bases). Trimming removed 3 bases at V and 0 bases at J, with 9 bases between. Germline V CDR1 and CDR2: MDHEN, SYDVKM. The CDR3 covers 15 residues. The CDR3 DNA is TGTGCCAGCAGTTTTGGAGGTCTAGCCAAAAACATTCAGTACTTC. Residues: CASSFGGLAKNIQYF.

This clonotype was seen a handful of times. The genes are TRBV7-6 and TRBJ2-3; TRBD1 aligns across 9 bases. V shed 7 bases and J 4 bases; nucleotides not matched to a gene: 36. The CDR3 length is 24 residues. Germline lookup yields CDR1 SGHVS and CDR2 FNYEAQ. The CDR3 region is CASTLYYGTGHSTYPRAAPDTQYF. DNA for the CDR3: TGTGCCAGCACCCTCTACTACGGGACAGGGCATAGTACGTATCCCCGGGCGGCACCAGATACGCAGTATTTT.

Of note for this clonotype: Just one base apart from a much larger clone, this may be a read error. This sequence joins TRBV7-6 and TRBJ1-1; D unclear. V lost 5 bases and J lost 1, with 14 bases in between. The CDR3 length is 15 residues. From germline, CDR1 is SGHVS and CDR2 FNYEAQ. The CDR3: CASSLIDIPNTEAFF. The CDR3 DNA is TGTGCCAGCAGCCTTATCGACATCCCGAACACTGAAGCTTTCTTT.

The chain is built from TRBV10-3 and TRBJ2-2; D remains ambiguous. Germline V gives CDR1 ENHRY, CDR2 SYGVKD. The CDR3 consists of 13 residues. V was clipped by 2 bases and J by 7 bases, with 8 bases between them. CDR3 sequence: CAISEGTVGELFF. Here the CDR3 DNA reads TGTGCCATCAGTGAGGGAACAGTCGGGGAGCTGTTTTTT.

This rearrangement joins TRBV19 to TRBJ1-2; no definite D call. This CDR3 is 13 amino acids long. Germline CDR1 reads LNHDA; CDR2 reads SQIVND (reference sequence). The V gene lost 5 bases and the J gene lost 4 bases, with 11 bases spanning the gap. The CDR3 DNA sequence: TGTGCCAGTAGTTTCGCAGCATCCTATGGCTACACCTTC. This codes for CASSFAASYGYTF.

V gene TRBV4-1 combines with J gene TRBJ1-1, with unresolved D. The CDR3 covers 13 residues. Trimming took 0 bases from V and 5 from J, leaving 7 bases between them. The V gene's germline CDR1 is MGHRA and CDR2 YSYEKL. The CDR3: CASSQEIGTEAFF. In nucleotides, the CDR3 is TGCGCCAGCAGCCAAGAGATAGGAACTGAAGCTTTCTTT.

The chain has TRBV10-3 and TRBJ1-1; D is undetermined. Trimming took 0 bases from V and 0 from J, leaving 8 bases between them. Looked up from germline, CDR1 is ENHRY and CDR2 is SYGVKD. This CDR3 is built from 15 residues. The CDR3 spells CAISESIGLNTEAFF. The CDR3 nucleotides are TGTGCCATCAGTGAGTCGATTGGACTGAACACTGAAGCTTTCTTT.

There are a few counts of this clonotype. The junction and the germline gene differ at one end; a read error may be behind it. The genes are TRBV7-7 and TRBJ2-1; D perhaps matches TRBD2 (6 bases). CDR3 length: 13 amino acids. Looked up from germline, CDR1 is SSHAT and CDR2 is FNYEAQ (reference sequence). This CDR3 reads CASSLELADRQFF. In DNA form, the CDR3 reads TGTGCTAGCAGCTTAGAACTAGCTGACAGACAGTTCTTC.

This clonotype was observed a few times. V and J are TRBV4-1 and TRBJ2-1, with D unresolved. This CDR3 is built from 13 residues. Between the trimmed V and J ends, which lost 3 bases and 6 bases, there was a span of 9 bases. The germline V gene encodes CDR1 MGHRA and CDR2 YSYEKL. The CDR3 region is CASSHPGRNEQFF. The CDR3 DNA is TGCGCCAGCAGCCATCCCGGACGCAATGAGCAGTTCTTC.

The chain is built from TRBV15 and TRBJ2-1; 9 positions agree with TRBD2. CDR1 is LNHNV, CDR2 YYDKDF, per germline (reference sequence). This CDR3 is 16 amino acids long. The V segment lost 1 base and the J segment 4 bases; nucleotides outside the gene matches: 5. CDR3 in amino acids: CATSRGSGGQYNEQFF. CDR3 nucleotides: TGTGCCACCAGCAGAGGGAGCGGGGGGCAGTACAATGAGCAGTTCTTC.

The rearrangement joins TRBV6-1 to TRBJ1-5, with D maybe TRBD1 (5 bases). The V gene lost 2 bases and the J gene lost 5 bases, with 13 bases spanning the gap. There are 15 residues in the CDR3. From germline, CDR1 is MNHNS and CDR2 SASEGT. CDR3 sequence: CASSELGRADQPQHF. In DNA, the CDR3 is TGTGCCAGCAGTGAATTGGGCAGGGCCGATCAGCCCCAGCATTTT.

The chain couples TRBV23-1 to TRBJ2-2; 7 bases line up with TRBD1. TRBV23-1 is flagged as an ORF with uncertain function. Unmatched junction bases numbered 4, after V lost 3 bases and J lost 3 bases. The CDR3 is made up of 15 amino acids. CDR3 coding DNA: TGCGCCAGCAGTCAGCCGACAGGGTACACCGGGGAGCTGTTTTTT. Residues: CASSQPTGYTGELFF.